This T cell receptor beta chain was sequenced in a study of metastatic and nonmetastatic thyroid tumors. Background on the study: Comparison of repertoires was carried out across blood and tumor or nodule tissue from malignant and benign thyroid patients.

The CDR3 loop spans 16 amino acids. Germline lookup yields CDR1 SGHNT and CDR2 YENEEA. Trimming pared 3 bases from V and 5 bases from J, leaving 16 bases between. General study results and limits: Reportedly, malignant thyroid tumors had significantly higher TCR beta diversity than benign nodules, in blood and tumor.

This clone was observed at least ten times. Antigen: not known. With MiXCR, TCRdb called clones anew from the PCR reads. The sample lists around 8,000 clones; approximately 29% were seen once. Thyroid surgery took place with no prior treatment in any patient. This clonotype originated in a female donor with papillary thyroid cancer or a benign thyroid nodule (not recorded which). Some clones in this sample may be carry-over from other donors' samples. V and J are TRBV11-3 and TRBJ2-2; possibly TRBD2 for D (7 bases). The sample taken for sequencing was tumor tissue. CDR3 in amino acids: CASSLGASGSTGELFF. Here the CDR3 DNA reads TGTGCCAGCAGCTTGGGGGCTAGCGGAAGTACCGGGGAGCTGTTTTTT.